This TCR beta chain was sequenced for a study of blood T cell repertoires in COVID-19 (dated by TCRdb to 2020 to 2022). Regarding the study in general: The collaborator samples originated in the United States, Italy and Spain and spanned the acute and convalescent phases of COVID-19. The material from the prospective study consisted of cDNA or gDNA derived from T cells, B-cell-depleted T cells, or PBMCs. The dataset comprised deeply sampled blood TCRbeta repertoires from subjects exposed to, actively infected with, or recovered from COVID-19. The repertoires were released in a freely available public database meant as a resource for research on the immune response to SARS-CoV-2. The samples were drawn from two sources: the first 160 participants of the ongoing ImmuneRACE study, and 1,000 to 1,500 subjects contributed by 6 global collaborators. A de-identified subject ID, COVID-19 status, age in years and sex were almost always included in the sample metadata. Where available, HLA class I and class II types were taken from metadata supplied by the sample provider and were not determined by assay-based typing.

The immunoSEQ Assay, a bias-controlled multiplex PCR, was used to amplify TCRbeta CDR3 regions from genomic DNA. The published analysis was carried out like this. The number of nucleated cells in each sample was estimated from the amplification of reference gene primers within the assay. To quantify the absolute abundance of each unique TCRbeta CDR3 rearrangement, sequence reads were collapsed and filtered. For each sample, productive Simpson clonality was calculated as the square root of Simpson's diversity index over productive rearrangements. TCRdb took over this immuneACCESS table, retaining in-frame rearrangements with V and J assigned. Such tables are incomplete; in checked studies, under half of the missing clones stem from an unresolved V gene, and the remainder is unexplained. That table furnishes V, J and clone size, whereas the DNA furnished D and trimming. The sample records 30,000 to 35,000 clones, 83% of which are singletons. The ten top clones hold approximately 3.6% of the sample.

About this clone: Its antigen remains undetermined. Per-nucleotide qualities are absent, and no much larger clonotype sits a single base away.

The germline V gene (reference sequence) supplies CDR1 MNHEY and CDR2 SMNVEV. V ends up 7 bases short and J 14 bases short, with an unmatched junction base count of 9. CDR3 length: 12 amino acids, cysteine to phenylalanine. Of the read, only the CDR3 DNA is kept; its 36 bases are in frame from base 1. Study-wide findings and limitations: How much clinical and demographic metadata was included differed by source and by participant, and the metadata was provided uncurated.

Each collaborating institution followed its own protocols to collect whole blood in K2EDTA tubes. For TCRbeta analysis, collaborator samples were shipped as frozen whole blood, as isolated PBMCs, or as DNA extracted from either sample type. Sequenced sample: peripheral blood. The sequence was collected from a middle-aged man with acute or convalescent COVID-19. The sequence links TRBV27 to TRBJ1-3; 9 central bases correspond to TRBD1. The CDR3 here reads CASIPDRGRVYF. The sequence in DNA is TGTGCCAGCATCCCCGACAGGGGGAGGGTATATTTT.